These 13 T cell receptor beta chains came from one sample sequenced in a study of blood T cell repertoires in COVID-19. The data were produced by immunoSEQ multiplex PCR, yet TCRdb's version contains in-frame clones alone and is incomplete. Counted here are about 85,000 clones, more than 75% occurring once; the ten biggest clones make up roughly 1.2%. The specimen sequenced was peripheral blood. The source is an elderly woman with acute or convalescent COVID-19.

This clone came up a few times. The chain carries TRBV7-8 and TRBJ2-2, with TRBD1 matching over 10 bases. Trimming took 2 bases from V and 5 from J; bases not matched to a gene: 2. The CDR3 runs to 15 residues. Germline CDR1 reads SGHVS; CDR2 reads FQNEAQ. The CDR3 reads CASSLWDRGTGELFF. CDR3 DNA sequence: TGTGCCAGCAGCTTATGGGACAGGGGAACCGGGGAGCTGTTTTTT. Based on the CDR3 plus reference TRBV7-8 and TRBJ2-2, the full variable domain is GAGVSQSPRYKVAKRGQDVALRCDPISGHVSLFWYQQALGQGPEFLTYFQNEAQLDKSGLPSDRFFAERPEGSVSTLKIQRTQQEDSAVYLCASSLWDRGTGELFFGEGSRLTVL.

V is TRBV11-2 and J is TRBJ1-2, with a tentative D call TRBD1 (6 bases). Germline V gene sequence: CDR1 SGHAT, CDR2 FQNNGV. The CDR3 totals 15 residues. V was shortened by 2 bases and J by 8 bases, with 18 bases between the two germline ends. In DNA form, the CDR3 reads TGTGCCAGCAGCTTATCTCAGACAGGCCCGTCGGGCTACACCTTC. Its translation is CASSLSQTGPSGYTF.

V is TRBV6-5 and J is TRBJ2-3, with 9 bases aligning to TRBD2. The CDR3 has 15 amino acids. Trimming took 6 bases from V and 0 from J; bases not matched to a gene: 4. Germline assignment: CDR1 MNHEY and CDR2 SVGAGI. The CDR3 coding sequence is TGTGCCAGCAGCGAGCGGGAGGTGAGCACAGATACGCAGTATTTT. Protein: CASSEREVSTDTQYF.

J is TRBJ2-5 and V is TRBV29-1; D might be TRBD2 (7 bases). CDR1 and CDR2 from the germline V gene are SQVTM and ANQGSEA. The CDR3 is made up of 15 amino acids. Deletions cut 0 bases from V and 4 bases from J, with 15 bases between. CDR3 bases: TGCAGCGTTGAAGAGGGAGGGGGGCGCGGAGAGACCCAGTACTTC. As protein: CSVEEGGGRGETQYF. Full variable domain (outside the CDR3, taken from reference TRBV29-1 and TRBJ2-5): SAVISQKPSRDICQRGTSLTIQCQVDSQVTMMFWYRQQPGQSLTLIATANQGSEATYESGFVIDKFPISRPNLTFSTLTVSNMSPEDSSIYLCSVEEGGGRGETQYFGPGTRLLVL.

This rearrangement joins TRBV14 to TRBJ2-2; 8 positions agree with TRBD2. CDR1 is SGHDN, CDR2 FVKESK, per germline. The CDR3 covers 15 residues. V dropped 4 bases and J dropped 4; count of bases not matched to a gene: 5. The CDR3 region is CASSPSGSSTGELFF. The CDR3, as DNA: TGTGCCAGCAGCCCCAGCGGGAGCAGCACCGGGGAGCTGTTTTTT. The full variable domain, completed using reference TRBV14 and TRBJ2-2, is EAGVTQFPSHSVIEKGQTVTLRCDPISGHDNLYWYRRVMGKEIKFLLHFVKESKQDESGMPNNRFLAERTGGTYSTLKVQPAELEDSGVYFCASSPSGSSTGELFFGEGSRLTVL.

The J gene is TRBJ2-1, the V gene TRBV4-2; no firm D call. Trimming stripped 1 base from V and 8 bases from J, with 18 bases between. The CDR3 contains 16 residues. From germline, CDR1 is LGHNA and CDR2 YNFKEQ. In nucleotides, the CDR3 is TGTGCCAGCAGCCAAGTAATCGCCCTGCAAGGAGATGAGCAGTTCTTC. It is translated as CASSQVIALQGDEQFF.

This clone was found once. The rearrangement joins TRBV11-2 to TRBJ1-4; 7 bases align to TRBD1. The CDR3 extends over 13 amino acids. CDR1 is SGHAT and CDR2 is FQNNGV in the germline V gene. Germline trimming cut 5 bases from V and 8 bases from J; bases unmatched to any gene: 5. The DNA for the CDR3 is TGTGCCAGCAGCAAAGACAGGGACGAAAAACTGTTTTTT. This encodes CASSKDRDEKLFF.

V gene TRBV3-1 (or the pseudogene TRBV3-2) combines with J gene TRBJ1-5, with 8 positions matching TRBD1. The CDR3 sequence is 13 residues long. The V gene's germline CDR1 is LGHDT and CDR2 YNNKEL (reference sequence). J lost 6 bases, V lost 4 bases, and 2 bases had no gene match. The chain's CDR3 is CASSPGGGQPQHF. CDR3 DNA: TGTGCCAGCAGCCCAGGGGGCGGTCAGCCCCAGCATTTT.

The chain links TRBV5-1 to TRBJ2-2, with 7 bases lining up with TRBD1. CDR3 length equals 15 residues. J gave up 0 bases and V 5 bases, and 4 bases lay outside the gene matches. The V gene's germline CDR1 is SGHRS and CDR2 YFSETQ. The CDR3 coding sequence is TGCGCCAGCAGGCGAGACAGGGCGAACACCGGGGAGCTGTTTTTT. This translates into CASRRDRANTGELFF.

The chain carries TRBV3-1 (or the pseudogene TRBV3-2) and TRBJ1-4; 7 bases map to TRBD1. The CDR3 contains 14 residues. Germline trimming cut 4 bases from V and 7 bases from J; bases unmatched to any gene: 6. From germline, CDR1 is LGHDT and CDR2 YNNKEL (reference sequence). The CDR3 DNA sequence: TGTGCCAGCAGCCTACGGACAGGTACTGAAAAACTGTTTTTT. Protein sequence: CASSLRTGTEKLFF.

This clone was seen just once. V is TRBV19 and J is TRBJ1-2, with TRBD1 matching 10 bases. This CDR3 has 15 residues. The germline CDR1 and CDR2 sequences are LNHDA and SQIVND (reference sequence). Losses at the gene ends were 3 bases for V and 2 bases for J; bases not matched to a gene: 3. The CDR3 nucleotides are TGTGCCAGTAGTATCGACAGGGGGCAGAACTATGGCTACACCTTC. This translates into CASSIDRGQNYGYTF.

The chain uses TRBV6-5 and TRBJ1-5; maybe TRBD1 (6 bases). V was shortened by 5 bases and J by 3 bases, with 14 bases between the two germline ends. There are 15 residues in the CDR3. The germline V gene has CDR1 MNHEY and CDR2 SVGAGI. CDR3 sequence: CASSRDIYTNQPQHF. The CDR3 nucleotides are TGTGCCAGCAGTCGGGACATCTACACCAATCAGCCCCAGCATTTT.

The J gene is TRBJ1-5, the V gene TRBV10-2; TRBD1 is a possible D gene (6 bases). The CDR3 runs 13 residues. Germline CDR1 is WSHSY and CDR2 is SAAADI. V shed 4 bases and J shed 5 bases, with 9 bases lying between them. The CDR3 bases are TGCGCCAGCAGTGGGACAGCGGATCAGCCCCAGCATTTT. Translation: CASSGTADQPQHF.